This T cell receptor beta chain derives from a study of cytomegalovirus exposure and HLA in healthy donors. Trimming cost V 4 bases and J 5 bases, with 11 bases left between them. The germline CDR1 and CDR2 sequences are SGHVS and FNYEAQ. The CDR3 loop spans 14 amino acids. Primers included in the PCR were 60 Vbeta and 13 Jbeta primers. TCRdb's copy holds only in-frame clones and misses some; the assay was immunoSEQ multiplex PCR. The repertoire has 150,000 to 200,000 clones, about 84% of them found once; the top ten carry approximately 14%. Sequenced: PBMCs. This receptor was taken from a young woman in good health and CMV-seropositive. This sequence joins TRBV7-6 and TRBJ2-2; maybe TRBD1 (6 bases). The CDR3 nucleotides read TGTGCCAGCAGCTCCCAGGGGAGTACCGGGGAGCTGTTTTTT. Translating gives CASSSQGSTGELFF.